This T cell receptor (beta chain) came from a study of neurological immune-mediated disorders. Study-wide points: Because no CDR3 amino acid sequences were shared across subjects by expanded clones, private repertoires were suggested in all groups.

Time point: longitudinal time-point 3. Trimming shortened V by 5 bases and J by 10 bases, and 15 bases separated the two germline ends. CDR1 SGHTA and CDR2 FQGNSA come from the germline V gene. There are 14 residues in the CDR3. Sequencing runs each yielded over 190 million TCR-beta sequences from 15-18 subjects. From the 5' RACE reads, TCRdb called clonotypes with MiXCR, one entry per CDR3 protein. The table shows about 99,000 distinct CDR3 sequences, with 10% to 13% occurring only once. This clonotype was counted ten times or more. The antigen is unknown. The chain carries TRBV7-2 and TRBJ1-6; a weak D match, TRBD1 (6 bases). Material for sequencing was PBMCs. The TCR was taken from a female donor with HTLV-1-associated myelopathy (HAM/TSP). CDR3 DNA: TGTGCCAGCAGCACCTGGGGGGCGAGGTCACCCCTCCACTTT. It translates to CASSTWGARSPLHF.